Listed here are 17 T cell receptor beta chains from one sample, sequenced in a study of cytomegalovirus exposure and HLA in healthy donors. Primers included in the PCR were 60 Vbeta and 13 Jbeta primers. The assay was immunoSEQ multiplex PCR, and TCRdb's table has in-frame clones only and misses some. The table shows some 98,000 clones, with more than 65% occurring only once. The sequencing input was PBMCs. These receptors all stem from a human donor in good health.

About this clone: Other DNA sequences in the same sample also yield this CDR3. The chain couples TRBV30 to TRBJ2-2; D may be TRBD1 (6 bases). From germline, CDR1 is GTSNPN and CDR2 SVGIG (reference sequence). The CDR3 has 15 residues. V was trimmed by 0 bases and J by 5 bases, leaving 13 bases between them. The CDR3 DNA reads TGTGCCTGGAGTGTGAGGGGGAGAGTTACCGGGGAGCTGTTTTTT. This gives the protein CAWSVRGRVTGELFF.

The chain links TRBV7-9 to TRBJ1-3, with D maybe TRBD1 (5 bases). Germline CDR1 SEHNR, CDR2 FQNEAQ (reference sequence). The length of the CDR3 is 16 residues. The V end was cut by 3 bases, the J end by 5 bases, with 17 bases between. The chain's CDR3 is CASSLAGQLGRNTIYF. The CDR3 region has the DNA TGTGCCAGCAGCTTGGCAGGGCAGCTTGGGAGAAACACCATATATTTT. Filled out from reference TRBV7-9 and TRBJ1-3, the complete variable domain reads DTGVSQNPRHKITKRGQNVTFRCDPISEHNRLYWYRQTLGQGPEFLTYFQNEAQLEKSRLLSDRFSAERPKGSFSTLEIQRTEQGDSAMYLCASSLAGQLGRNTIYFGEGSWLTVV.

Note on this clone: Sequence at one end of the junction differs from germline and may be a read error. The chain joins TRBV15 to TRBJ1-4, with TRBD1 as a possible D gene (6 bases). The CDR3 runs to 13 residues. Looked up from germline, CDR1 is LNHNV and CDR2 is YYDKDF (reference sequence). CDR3 amino acids: CATSRDHPDRKLF. The DNA of the CDR3 is TGTGCCACCAGCAGAGATCACCCTGACAGGAAATTATTT.

The genes are TRBV6-6 and TRBJ2-1, with D tentatively TRBD1 (5 bases). The V gene's germline CDR1 is MNHNY and CDR2 SVGAGI (reference sequence). The CDR3 contains 13 residues. V was pared by 6 bases and J by 5 bases, with 11 bases between. CDR3 DNA sequence: TGTGCCAGCAGCCTCCTAGGGGACAATGAGCAGTTCTTC. This gives the protein CASSLLGDNEQFF.

The gene calls are TRBV14 and TRBJ1-1; D is unclear. In germline, CDR1 is SGHDN, CDR2 FVKESK. This CDR3 contains 16 residues. The germline V and J ends were trimmed by 1 base and 4 bases, with 16 bases remaining between them. As DNA, the CDR3 is TGTGCCAGCAGCCAAGTTAGTGGTATAGGCGGCACTGAAGCTTTCTTT. This sequence encodes CASSQVSGIGGTEAFF. Full variable domain (missing parts from reference TRBV14 and TRBJ1-1): EAGVTQFPSHSVIEKGQTVTLRCDPISGHDNLYWYRRVMGKEIKFLLHFVKESKQDESGMPNNRFLAERTGGTYSTLKVQPAELEDSGVYFCASSQVSGIGGTEAFFGQGTRLTVV.

The V and J genes are TRBV10-3 and TRBJ2-7, with TRBD2 matching over 12 bases. Germline V gives CDR1 ENHRY, CDR2 SYGVKD. The CDR3 is 14 amino acids. The V and J ends lost 5 bases and 5 bases, in that order; junction bases with no gene match: 4. The CDR3 reads CAISSSGRADEQYF. For the CDR3, the DNA is TGTGCCATCAGTTCTAGCGGGAGGGCCGACGAGCAGTACTTC.

This clone has more than one count but fewer than ten. The CDR3 is CASRYRQGARFGEKLFF. CDR3 nucleotide sequence: TGTGCCAGCAGATATAGACAGGGGGCTCGCTTCGGTGAAAAACTGTTTTTT. The chain uses TRBV5-6 and TRBJ1-4, with TRBD1 matching over 10 bases. Germline CDR1 reads SGHDT; CDR2 reads YYEEEE. The CDR3 contains 17 residues. V shed 5 bases, J shed 7 bases, and the junction held 14 bases outside the gene matches.

This clone has just one count. The rearrangement links TRBV7-8 to TRBJ1-5, with 7 bases matching TRBD1. The CDR3 length is 14 residues. Trimming took 2 bases from V and 7 from J; bases not matched to a gene: 5. Germline V CDR1 and CDR2: SGHVS, FQNEAQ. CDR3 coding DNA: TGTGCCAGCAGCTTAACCGACAGGGCCCAGCCCCAGCATTTT. Its protein is CASSLTDRAQPQHF. Based on the CDR3 plus reference TRBV7-8 and TRBJ1-5, the full variable domain is GAGVSQSPRYKVAKRGQDVALRCDPISGHVSLFWYQQALGQGPEFLTYFQNEAQLDKSGLPSDRFFAERPEGSVSTLKIQRTQQEDSAVYLCASSLTDRAQPQHFGDGTRLSIL.

The rearrangement links TRBV4-3 to TRBJ2-1; the D gene is possibly TRBD1 (5 bases). The CDR3 loop spans 16 amino acids. CDR1 is LGHNA, CDR2 YSLEER, per germline. V shed 0 bases and J shed 4 bases, with 13 bases lying between them. The CDR3 coding sequence is TGCGCCAGCAGCCAAGATCCTCTGGGGCAGTACAATGAGCAGTTCTTC. This encodes CASSQDPLGQYNEQFF.

V and J are TRBV7-6 and TRBJ2-3; the D is unclear. CDR3 length: 12 residues. Trimming took 5 bases from V and 6 from J, leaving 9 bases between them. Germline loops: CDR1 SGHVS, CDR2 FNYEAQ. The CDR3 protein is CASSQRRDTQYF. The CDR3 nucleotides are TGTGCCAGCAGCCAACGGCGGGATACGCAGTATTTT. The full variable domain, completed using reference TRBV7-6 and TRBJ2-3, is GAGVSQSPRYKVTKRGQDVALRCDPISGHVSLYWYRQALGQGPEFLTYFNYEAQQDKSGLPNDRFSAERPEGSISTLTIQRTEQRDSAMYRCASSQRRDTQYFGPGTRLTVL.

As concerns this clone: Other DNA sequences in the sample encode the same CDR3. The gene calls are TRBV7-8 and TRBJ2-3; D not certain. Germline CDR1 is SGHVS and CDR2 is FQNEAQ. This CDR3 is built from 12 residues. V was pared by 5 bases and J by 0 bases, with 3 bases between. CDR3 DNA sequence: TGTGCCAGCAGCCCAAGCACAGATACGCAGTATTTT. Translated: CASSPSTDTQYF. Together with reference TRBV7-8 and TRBJ2-3, the CDR3 gives the full variable domain: GAGVSQSPRYKVAKRGQDVALRCDPISGHVSLFWYQQALGQGPEFLTYFQNEAQLDKSGLPSDRFFAERPEGSVSTLKIQRTQQEDSAVYLCASSPSTDTQYFGPGTRLTVL.

V usage is TRBV5-1 and J usage is TRBJ2-7; a possible D gene is TRBD2 (7 bases). Trimming took 7 bases from V and 3 from J, leaving 11 bases between them. This CDR3 spans 12 amino acids. Per the germline V gene, CDR1 is SGHRS and CDR2 is YFSETQ. The CDR3 coding sequence is TGCGCCAGCCGCGGGGGCGACTACGAGCAGTACTTC. It is translated as CASRGGDYEQYF. Together with reference TRBV5-1 and TRBJ2-7, the CDR3 gives the full variable domain: KAGVTQTPRYLIKTRGQQVTLSCSPISGHRSVSWYQQTPGQGLQFLFEYFSETQRNKGNFPGRFSGRQFSNSRSEMNVSTLELGDSALYLCASRGGDYEQYFGPGTRLTVT.

V gene TRBV6-5 combines with J gene TRBJ1-3; possible D gene TRBD1, 6 bases. This CDR3 contains 14 residues. Germline values: CDR1 MNHEY, CDR2 SVGAGI. V dropped 4 bases and J dropped 1 base, with 8 bases sitting between them. CDR3 loop: CASSWDISGNTIYF. The CDR3 nucleotides are TGTGCCAGCAGTTGGGACATTTCTGGAAACACCATATATTTT.

Regarding this clone: Other nucleotide sequences in the sample specify the same CDR3. The chain carries TRBV6-5 and TRBJ1-1, with 9 positions matching TRBD1. Unmatched junction bases numbered 9, after V lost 6 bases and J lost 4 bases. This CDR3 is built from 15 residues. In germline, CDR1 is MNHEY, CDR2 SVGAGI. The CDR3 nucleotides are TGTGCCAGCAGCTCCGCTACAGGGGGCGGCACTGAAGCTTTCTTT. Translated: CASSSATGGGTEAFF.

The chain joins TRBV10-3 to TRBJ2-2; D may be TRBD2 (6 bases). The CDR3 is made up of 15 amino acids. Between the trimmed V and J ends, which lost 7 bases and 0 bases, there was a span of 12 bases. Germline CDR1 reads ENHRY; CDR2 reads SYGVKD. CDR3 loop: CAIMGGPANTGELFF. As DNA, the CDR3 is TGTGCCATCATGGGGGGTCCTGCGAACACCGGGGAGCTGTTTTTT.

The gene calls are TRBV9 and TRBJ1-4, with a possible D match to TRBD1 (5 bases). From germline, CDR1 is SGDLS and CDR2 YYNGEE. The CDR3 contains 15 residues. The V and J ends lost 0 bases and 7 bases respectively, with 13 bases between them. The CDR3 DNA reads as TGTGCCAGCAGCGTAGCATGGGGCCAGGGTGAAAAACTGTTTTTT. Protein: CASSVAWGQGEKLFF.

The chain combines TRBV28 with TRBJ1-3; D remains ambiguous. The V end lost 6 bases, the J end lost 0 bases, and 9 bases lay between the germline ends. The CDR3 is 14 residues long. CDR1 is MDHEN and CDR2 is SYDVKM in the germline V gene. This chain's CDR3 is CASRFVSSGNTIYF. DNA of the CDR3: TGTGCCAGCAGGTTTGTTAGCTCTGGAAACACCATATATTTT.